These 27 T cell receptor beta chains came from one sample sequenced in a study of cytomegalovirus exposure and HLA in healthy donors. The PCR used 60 Vbeta and 13 Jbeta primers. Some clones are missing from TCRdb's copy, which holds only in-frame ones; the method was immunoSEQ multiplex PCR. The sample has 120,000 or so clones, 17% seen once. Sequenced material: PBMCs. These receptors originate from a female donor in good health and CMV-seropositive.

The V gene is TRBV29-1, the J gene TRBJ2-7, with D maybe TRBD1 (9 bases). Per germline, CDR1 SQVTM and CDR2 ANQGSEA. The ends were cut back, 3 bases at V and 7 bases at J, with 19 bases in the middle. The length of the CDR3 is 14 residues. CDR3 in amino acids: CSVDSGTGPGEQYF. CDR3 coding DNA: TGCAGCGTTGATAGCGGGACAGGGCCCGGGGAGCAGTACTTC.

The rearrangement joins TRBV30 to TRBJ1-2, with D uncertain. The length of the CDR3 is 15 residues. CDR1 and CDR2 (germline): GTSNPN, SVGIG (reference sequence). Between the trimmed V and J ends, which lost 0 bases and 1 base, there was a span of 12 bases. The CDR3 region is CAWSVPEGVNYGYTF. DNA for the CDR3: TGTGCCTGGAGTGTACCGGAAGGAGTTAACTATGGCTACACCTTC.

The gene calls are TRBV19 and TRBJ2-7; D gene uncertain. V lost 5 bases and J lost 0, with 11 bases in between. The CDR3 length is 14 residues. Germline loops: CDR1 LNHDA, CDR2 SQIVND (reference sequence). The chain's CDR3 is CASSRTVSSYEQYF. The CDR3 DNA reads TGTGCCAGTAGTCGTACGGTGAGCTCCTACGAGCAGTACTTC.

The chain has TRBV5-1 and TRBJ1-4, with D maybe TRBD1 (5 bases). The V and J ends lost 2 bases and 2 bases respectively, with 13 bases between them. From germline, CDR1 is SGHRS and CDR2 YFSETQ. CDR3 length: 16 amino acids. The CDR3 sequence: CASSLRVPGTNEKLFF. As DNA, the CDR3 is TGCGCCAGCAGCTTACGGGTCCCAGGGACTAATGAAAAACTGTTTTTT.

The rearrangement uses TRBV19 and TRBJ2-2; D is unresolved. V lost 6 bases, J lost 5 bases, and 13 bases lay in between. The germline CDR1 and CDR2 sequences are LNHDA and SQIVND (reference sequence). This CDR3 is built from 14 residues. This chain's CDR3 is CASRTPRGTGELFF. The DNA of the CDR3 is TGTGCCAGTAGGACACCCCGTGGAACCGGGGAGCTGTTTTTT.

This clone has a handful of counts. The chain uses TRBV29-1 and TRBJ2-7, with 7 bases matching TRBD1. Trimming at V came to 5 bases and at J to 2 bases, leaving 9 bases not matched to a gene. The CDR3 is 14 residues long. CDR1 is SQVTM and CDR2 is ANQGSEA in the germline V gene. The CDR3: CSVFLPGTAYEQYF. CDR3 sequence (DNA): TGCAGCGTTTTCTTACCCGGGACAGCCTACGAGCAGTACTTC.

The CDR3: CAWSVGTGNTEAFF. Here the CDR3 DNA reads TGTGCCTGGAGTGTAGGGACAGGGAACACTGAAGCTTTCTTT. V usage is TRBV30 and J usage is TRBJ1-1; 8 bases match TRBD1. The CDR3 sequence is 14 residues long. The J segment lost 1 base and the V segment lost 0 bases, leaving 1 base of the junction unmatched. Germline-derived CDR1 and CDR2 are GTSNPN and SVGIG (reference sequence). Combining the CDR3 with reference TRBV30 and TRBJ1-1 gives the whole variable domain SQTIHQWPATLVQPVGSPLSLECTVEGTSNPNLYWYRQAAGRGLQLLFYSVGIGQISSEVPQNLSASRPQDRQFILSSKKLLLSDSGFYLCAWSVGTGNTEAFFGQGTRLTVV.

The CDR3 sequence is CASSPLGQTYGYTF. DNA for the CDR3: TGCGCCAGCAGCCCCCTCGGACAGACCTATGGCTACACCTTC. The chain joins TRBV4-3 to TRBJ1-2; the D gene is possibly TRBD1 (6 bases). Germline CDR1 and CDR2: LGHNA and YSLEER. CDR3 length: 14 residues. Between the trimmed V and J ends, which lost 4 bases and 4 bases, there was a span of 13 bases.

The genes are TRBV7-2 and TRBJ1-2, with 8 bases fitting TRBD1. Germline CDR1 SGHTA, CDR2 FQGNSA. This CDR3 region has 17 residues. The V segment lost 0 bases and the J segment 5 bases; nucleotides outside the gene matches: 11. CDR3 sequence reads: CASSLAHRGIFGYGYTF. The CDR3 DNA is TGTGCCAGCAGCTTAGCACACAGGGGGATATTTGGGTATGGCTACACCTTC.

This clone has only a few counts. The rearrangement joins TRBV4-2 to TRBJ2-7, with TRBD2 matching 8 bases. J gave up 7 bases and V 4 bases, and 6 bases lay outside the gene matches. CDR1 is LGHNA and CDR2 is YNFKEQ in the germline V gene. The CDR3 runs to 13 residues. CDR3 nucleotide sequence: TGTGCCAGCAGCCTGCGGGAGGCGGAAGAGCAGTACTTC. This translates into CASSLREAEEQYF.

The chain joins TRBV5-4 to TRBJ2-7; D is uncertain. V gave up 3 bases and J gave up 2 bases, with 6 bases separating them. Germline lookup yields CDR1 SGHNT and CDR2 YYREEE (reference sequence). The CDR3 spans 12 residues. The CDR3 DNA is TGTGCCAGCAGCTCCGACACCTACGAGCAGTACTTC. As protein: CASSSDTYEQYF.

The chain is built from TRBV5-4 and TRBJ1-1; D is undetermined. CDR3 size: 15 residues. V shed 2 bases and J shed 0 bases, with 11 bases lying between them. CDR1 is SGHNT, CDR2 YYREEE, per germline (reference sequence). CDR3 region: CASSFTPRMNTEAFF. DNA of the CDR3: TGTGCCAGCAGCTTTACTCCGAGGATGAACACTGAAGCTTTCTTT. Variable domain in full (rest from reference TRBV5-4 and TRBJ1-1): ETGVTQSPTHLIKTRGQQVTLRCSSQSGHNTVSWYQQALGQGPQFIFQYYREEENGRGNFPPRFSGLQFPNYSSELNVNALELDDSALYLCASSFTPRMNTEAFFGQGTRLTVV.

This clone turned up a few times. This sequence joins TRBV30 and TRBJ2-7; 12 positions agree with TRBD2. The CDR3 spans 17 residues. V trimming: 3 bases; J trimming: 7 bases; junction bases outside the gene matches: 16. The germline V gene encodes CDR1 GTSNPN and CDR2 SVGIG (reference sequence). CDR3 DNA: TGTGCCTGGAGGGGGACTAGCGGGCTTTTGAGTACTAATGAGCAGTACTTC. It yields the protein CAWRGTSGLLSTNEQYF.

This clone was detected a few times. The rearrangement uses TRBV28 and TRBJ1-1, with D possibly matching TRBD1 (5 bases). The CDR3 length is 16 residues. Germline-derived CDR1 and CDR2 are MDHEN and SYDVKM. Trimming cost V 6 bases and J 7 bases, with 24 bases left between them. As DNA, the CDR3 is TGTGCCAGCAGCCCGACTTCATTAATAGGGGCTGGTGAAGCTTTCTTT. It is translated as CASSPTSLIGAGEAFF.

The chain couples TRBV5-4 to TRBJ2-5; 9 bases align to TRBD2. Losses at the gene ends were 3 bases for V and 2 bases for J; bases not matched to a gene: 8. CDR1 SGHNT and CDR2 YYREEE come from the germline V gene (reference sequence). The CDR3 is 16 amino acids. CDR3 DNA: TGTGCCAGCAGCTCTCAAGCGGGGGGCATTCAAGAGACCCAGTACTTC. It yields the protein CASSSQAGGIQETQYF.

CDR3 in amino acids: CASSSIVAGVLSYEQYF. In DNA form, the CDR3 reads TGTGCCAGCAGTTCAATCGTAGCGGGAGTCCTCTCCTACGAGCAGTACTTC. V gene TRBV28 combines with J gene TRBJ2-7; 9 bases agree with TRBD2. Unmatched junction bases numbered 10, after V lost 4 bases and J lost 0 bases. The germline gives CDR1 MDHEN, CDR2 SYDVKM. This CDR3 spans 17 amino acids.

This clone was seen a handful of times. This chain connects TRBV7-6 to TRBJ2-1; D might be TRBD2 (6 bases). This CDR3 spans 15 amino acids. CDR1 and CDR2 from the germline V gene are SGHVS and FNYEAQ. Trimming cost V 4 bases and J 2 bases, with 12 bases left between them. In DNA, the CDR3 is TGTGCCAGCAGCTCCCCTGGCGGGGCCTACAATGAGCAGTTCTTC. Its translation: CASSSPGGAYNEQFF.

The chain is built from TRBV6-5 and TRBJ1-1; possibly TRBD1 for D (6 bases). V was pared by 4 bases and J by 1 base, with 13 bases between. This CDR3 region has 15 residues. Germline loops: CDR1 MNHEY, CDR2 SVGAGI. The CDR3 spells CASSWGHSRNTEAFF. CDR3 coding DNA: TGTGCCAGCAGTTGGGGACATTCCCGGAACACTGAAGCTTTCTTT.

The chain has TRBV5-5 and TRBJ2-1; D call uncertain. The CDR3 is 15 amino acids. Germline V gene lookup returns CDR1 SGHKS and CDR2 YYEKEE (reference sequence). Deletions cut 0 bases from V and 0 bases from J, with 7 bases between. This chain's CDR3 is CASSLARSSYNEQFF. In nucleotides, the CDR3 is TGTGCCAGCAGCTTGGCGCGGAGCTCCTACAATGAGCAGTTCTTC.

Only a few counts were recorded for this clone. This sequence joins TRBV5-1 and TRBJ1-6; D is ambiguous. V gave up 0 bases and J gave up 5 bases, with 15 bases separating them. The CDR3 consists of 17 residues. Germline V gene data show CDR1 as SGHRS and CDR2 as YFSETQ. The CDR3: CASSLAAFPSNNSPLHF. CDR3 DNA: TGCGCCAGCAGCTTGGCCGCGTTCCCGAGCAATAATTCACCCCTCCACTTT.

This clone has more than one count but fewer than ten. V and J are TRBV6-5 and TRBJ2-7, with 13 bases aligning to TRBD2. The CDR3 is 13 amino acids. CDR1 MNHEY and CDR2 SVGAGI come from the germline V gene. Trimming cost V 6 bases and J 5 bases; bases outside gene matches: 1. The CDR3 reads CASRLAGGDEQYF. The CDR3 bases are TGTGCCAGCAGACTAGCGGGGGGGGACGAGCAGTACTTC.

This clone was observed a handful of times. The chain employs TRBV30 and TRBJ2-1, with 8 bases aligning to TRBD1. J lost 2 bases, V lost 0 bases, and 3 bases had no gene match. Germline-derived CDR1 and CDR2 are GTSNPN and SVGIG (reference sequence). The CDR3 spans 15 residues. The CDR3 loop is CAWSVQGGAYNEQFF. CDR3 in DNA: TGTGCCTGGAGTGTACAGGGGGGTGCCTACAATGAGCAGTTCTTC.

The chain is built from TRBV9 and TRBJ2-5; 7 nucleotides match TRBD2. Per the germline V gene, CDR1 is SGDLS and CDR2 is YYNGEE. The CDR3 extends over 15 amino acids. With 0 bases clipped from V and 4 bases from J, the junction kept 6 bases outside the gene matches. Here the CDR3 DNA reads TGTGCCAGCAGCGTAGGGGGGGGATCCACAGAGACCCAGTACTTC. Protein: CASSVGGGSTETQYF.

The chain has TRBV10-1 and TRBJ2-5; D unclear. The CDR3 contains 16 residues. The V and J ends lost 2 bases and 1 base respectively, with 14 bases between them. CDR1 WNHNN and CDR2 SYGVQD come from the germline V gene (reference sequence). CDR3 in amino acids: CASSESPGNSQETQYF. CDR3 coding DNA: TGCGCCAGCAGTGAGAGTCCAGGCAACAGCCAAGAGACCCAGTACTTC.

The chain carries TRBV30 and TRBJ2-7, with 9 bases fitting TRBD1. The germline CDR1 and CDR2 sequences are GTSNPN and SVGIG (reference sequence). V lost 2 bases, J lost 5 bases, and 7 bases stayed unmatched. The CDR3 is 14 residues long. CDR3 sequence: CAWSKGTGINEQYF. The DNA of the CDR3 is TGTGCCTGGAGTAAGGGGACAGGGATTAACGAGCAGTACTTC. The variable domain in full, completed from reference TRBV30 and TRBJ2-7, reads SQTIHQWPATLVQPVGSPLSLECTVEGTSNPNLYWYRQAAGRGLQLLFYSVGIGQISSEVPQNLSASRPQDRQFILSSKKLLLSDSGFYLCAWSKGTGINEQYFGPGTRLTVT.

This clone occurred a few times. This sequence joins TRBV13 and TRBJ2-7, with no clear D. V was shortened by 3 bases and J by 2 bases, with 8 bases between the two germline ends. Germline V CDR1 and CDR2: PRHDT, FYEKMQ (reference sequence). CDR3 length equals 13 residues. As DNA, the CDR3 is TGTGCCAGCAGCTTTCTAGAAACCTACGAGCAGTACTTC. Protein sequence: CASSFLETYEQYF.

Here the CDR3 DNA reads TGCGCCAGCAGCCAAGATTTATTAAGGCTAGCGGGAGGGGGCGAGCAGTACTTC. It is translated as CASSQDLLRLAGGGEQYF. This chain connects TRBV4-1 to TRBJ2-7; TRBD2 agrees at 12 bases. Trimming cost V 0 bases and J 6 bases; bases outside gene matches: 12. The CDR3 spans 18 residues. Germline CDR1 MGHRA, CDR2 YSYEKL.